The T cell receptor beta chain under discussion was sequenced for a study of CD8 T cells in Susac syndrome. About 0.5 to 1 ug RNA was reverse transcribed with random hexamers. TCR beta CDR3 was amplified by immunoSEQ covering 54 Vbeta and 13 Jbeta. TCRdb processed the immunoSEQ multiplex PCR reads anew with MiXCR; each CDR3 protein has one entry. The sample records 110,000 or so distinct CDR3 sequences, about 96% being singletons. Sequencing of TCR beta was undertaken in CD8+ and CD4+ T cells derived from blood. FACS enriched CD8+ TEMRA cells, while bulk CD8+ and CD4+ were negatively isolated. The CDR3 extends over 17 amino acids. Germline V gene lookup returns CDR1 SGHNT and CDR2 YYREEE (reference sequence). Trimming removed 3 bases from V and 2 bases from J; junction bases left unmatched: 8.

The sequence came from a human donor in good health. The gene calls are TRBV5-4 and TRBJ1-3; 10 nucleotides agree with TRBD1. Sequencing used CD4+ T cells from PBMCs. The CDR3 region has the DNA TGTGCCAGCAGCTCTCAACGTGACAGGGGGCCTGGAAACACCATATATTTT. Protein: CASSSQRDRGPGNTIYF. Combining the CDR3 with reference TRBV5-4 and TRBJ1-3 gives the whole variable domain ETGVTQSPTHLIKTRGQQVTLRCSSQSGHNTVSWYQQALGQGPQFIFQYYREEENGRGNFPPRFSGLQFPNYSSELNVNALELDDSALYLCASSSQRDRGPGNTIYFGEGSWLTVV.